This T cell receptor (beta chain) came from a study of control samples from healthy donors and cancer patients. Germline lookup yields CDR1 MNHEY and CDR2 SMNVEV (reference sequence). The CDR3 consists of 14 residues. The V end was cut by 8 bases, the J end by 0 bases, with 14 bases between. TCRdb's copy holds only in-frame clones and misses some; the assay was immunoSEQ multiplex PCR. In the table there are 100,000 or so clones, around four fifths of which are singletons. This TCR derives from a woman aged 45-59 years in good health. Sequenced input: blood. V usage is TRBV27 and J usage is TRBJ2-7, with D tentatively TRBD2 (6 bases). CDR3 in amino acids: CASSPAGSSYEQYF. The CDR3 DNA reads TGTGCCAGCTCCCCCGCGGGGAGCTCCTACGAGCAGTACTTC.